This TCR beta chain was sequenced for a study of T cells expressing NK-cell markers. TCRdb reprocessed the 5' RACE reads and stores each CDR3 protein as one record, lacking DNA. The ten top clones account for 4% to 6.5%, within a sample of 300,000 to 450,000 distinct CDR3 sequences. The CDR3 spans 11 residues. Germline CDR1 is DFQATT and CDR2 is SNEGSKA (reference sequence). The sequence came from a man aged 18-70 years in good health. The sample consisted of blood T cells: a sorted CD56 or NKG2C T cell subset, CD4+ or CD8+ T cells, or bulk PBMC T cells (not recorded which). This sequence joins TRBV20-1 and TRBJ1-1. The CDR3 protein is CGRLGNTEAFF.